This entry lists 20 T cell receptor beta chains sequenced from one sample in a study of cytomegalovirus exposure and HLA in healthy donors (dated by TCRdb to between 2016 and 2019). The library was generated by the immunoSEQ multiplex PCR assay. The multiplex PCR relied on a mix of 60 forward primers for TCR Vbeta segments and 13 reverse primers for TCR Jbeta segments. TCRdb provides this immuneACCESS table in a form limited to in-frame rearrangements. Some clones are lacking; in checked studies, under half of them reflect an unresolved V gene, and why the rest are absent is not known. Recorded for this sample are roughly 180,000 clones; 60% to 80% of them occurred a single time. Roughly 8.2% of the sample rests with the top ten. Source material: PBMCs. The source is a woman in her 40s in good health and CMV-seropositive.

The chain employs TRBV15 and TRBJ2-3; 7 bases align to TRBD1. Looked up from germline, CDR1 is LNHNV and CDR2 is YYDKDF (reference sequence). The CDR3 covers 15 residues. With V trimmed by 4 bases and J by 0 bases, 4 bases remained unmatched. The DNA for the CDR3 is TGTGCCACCAGCAAAAGACAGGGTAGCACAGATACGCAGTATTTT. This translates into CATSKRQGSTDTQYF. The full variable domain, in which reference TRBV15 and TRBJ2-3 provide the parts outside the CDR3, is DAMVIQNPRYQVTQFGKPVTLSCSQTLNHNVMYWYQQKSSQAPKLLFHYYDKDFNNEADTPDNFQSRRPNTSFCFLDIRSPGLGDTAMYLCATSKRQGSTDTQYFGPGTRLTVL.

This rearrangement joins TRBV23-1 to TRBJ1-2, with a possible D match to TRBD1 (5 bases). TRBV23-1 is an ORF, and what it does is uncertain. This CDR3 has 15 amino acids. V was trimmed by 0 bases and J by 4 bases, leaving 12 bases between them. CDR3 in amino acids: CASSQSIRGCYGYTF. CDR3 DNA: TGCGCCAGCAGTCAATCGATAAGGGGTTGCTATGGCTACACCTTC.

The chain is built from TRBV7-6 and TRBJ1-1; 7 bases line up with TRBD1. The CDR3 covers 16 residues. Germline V gene lookup returns CDR1 SGHVS and CDR2 FNYEAQ. With V trimmed by 2 bases and J by 2 bases, 8 bases remained unmatched. CDR3 sequence: CASSLKLGQPNTEAFF. The CDR3 coding sequence is TGTGCCAGCAGCTTAAAACTGGGACAGCCCAACACTGAAGCTTTCTTT.

The chain carries TRBV5-1 and TRBJ2-3; 9 nucleotides line up with TRBD2. J gave up 2 bases and V 4 bases, and 5 bases lay outside the gene matches. In germline, CDR1 is SGHRS, CDR2 YFSETQ. The CDR3 length is 15 residues. CDR3 amino acids: CASSPWTSDTDTQYF. The CDR3 DNA sequence: TGCGCCAGCAGCCCATGGACTAGCGACACAGATACGCAGTATTTT.

This clone has more than one count but fewer than ten. This rearrangement joins TRBV11-2 to TRBJ2-5; TRBD1 aligns across 11 bases. The closer fit of TRBJ2-7 to the DNA end suggests the J call may be wrong. The CDR3 loop spans 16 amino acids. Germline CDR1 reads SGHAT; CDR2 reads FQNNGV. CDR3 sequence (DNA): TGTGCCAGCAGGCCCGGGACAGGGGGAAAAAAGAACGAGCAGTACTTC. Its translation is CASRPGTGGKKNEQYF.

V usage is TRBV19 and J usage is TRBJ1-4; D is unclear. Germline V gene sequence: CDR1 LNHDA, CDR2 SQIVND (reference sequence). V was cut by 2 bases and J by 1 base, with 11 bases left in between. The CDR3 has 16 amino acids. CDR3 residues: CASSIWAPETNEKLFF. CDR3 coding DNA: TGTGCCAGTAGTATATGGGCTCCGGAAACTAATGAAAAACTGTTTTTT.

This rearrangement joins TRBV10-1 to TRBJ2-1, with D unclear. The ends were cut back, 0 bases at V and 4 bases at J, with 7 bases in the middle. There are 14 residues in the CDR3. CDR1 is WNHNN and CDR2 is SYGVQD in the germline V gene (reference sequence). The CDR3 DNA follows: TGCGCCAGCAGTGAGTCGCGGTCGTACAATGAGCAGTTCTTC. Its protein product is CASSESRSYNEQFF.

This chain uses TRBV19 with TRBJ1-1, with D possibly matching TRBD1 (6 bases). The germline gives CDR1 LNHDA, CDR2 SQIVND (reference sequence). Trimming cost V 2 bases and J 4 bases, with 8 bases left between them. There are 13 residues in the CDR3. The CDR3 reads CASSITGFTEAFF. The CDR3 DNA follows: TGTGCCAGTAGTATAACAGGGTTCACTGAAGCTTTCTTT.

The chain joins TRBV28 to TRBJ1-1, with a possible D match to TRBD1 (5 bases). The V and J ends lost 4 bases and 5 bases respectively, with 17 bases between them. The CDR3 is made up of 15 amino acids. Germline CDR1 reads MDHEN; CDR2 reads SYDVKM. The CDR3 spells CASSSPGVAGTEAFF. DNA for the CDR3: TGTGCCAGCAGTTCCCCGGGGGTGGCGGGTACTGAAGCTTTCTTT.

The gene calls are TRBV18 and TRBJ2-5, with D tentatively TRBD1 (6 bases). The CDR3 consists of 14 residues. Germline V lookup: CDR1 KGHSH, CDR2 LQKENI. Trimming pared 4 bases from V and 1 base from J, leaving 10 bases between. The CDR3 nucleotides are TGTGCCAGCTCACTCGGACAGCCCCAAGAGACCCAGTACTTC. Translating it yields CASSLGQPQETQYF. The full variable domain, its missing parts supplied by reference TRBV18 and TRBJ2-5, is NAGVMQNPRHLVRRRGQEARLRCSPMKGHSHVYWYRQLPEEGLKFMVYLQKENIIDESGMPKERFSAEFPKEGPSILRIQQVVRGDSAAYFCASSLGQPQETQYFGPGTRLLVL.

Concerning this clone: The germline gene is not matched at one end of the junction; a read error may be the cause. This chain links TRBV7-3 with TRBJ2-5; possibly TRBD2 for D (6 bases). The CDR3 extends over 13 amino acids. From germline, CDR1 is SGHTA and CDR2 FQGTGA. CDR3 sequence reads: CASSLNQFRDFNF. Here the CDR3 DNA reads TGTGCCAGCAGCTTAAATCAGTTTCGGGACTTCAACTTC.

In this sample, this clone turned up a few times. The chain uses TRBV9 and TRBJ2-1; possible D gene TRBD1, 6 bases. Germline assignment: CDR1 SGDLS and CDR2 YYNGEE. The CDR3 is made up of 19 amino acids. V lost 3 bases and J 7 bases, leaving 29 bases between the germline ends. The CDR3 region is CASSAPPRDKQDGENEQFF. The DNA for the CDR3 is TGTGCCAGCAGCGCGCCCCCTCGGGACAAACAGGACGGGGAAAATGAGCAGTTCTTC.

The chain uses TRBV28 and TRBJ2-7, with TRBD2 identical over 14 bases. The CDR3 spans 14 residues. CDR1 and CDR2 from the germline V gene are MDHEN and SYDVKM. With V trimmed by 9 bases and J by 9 bases, 10 bases remained unmatched. The CDR3 nucleotides read TGTGCCAGTCATAAGGGACTAGCGGGAGTGGTGCAGTACTTC. This codes for CASHKGLAGVVQYF.

This sequence joins TRBV15 and TRBJ2-6; D is uncertain. The CDR3 runs to 15 residues. From germline, CDR1 is LNHNV and CDR2 YYDKDF (reference sequence). V was shortened by 4 bases and J by 4 bases, with 11 bases between the two germline ends. Here the CDR3 DNA reads TGTGCCACCAGCAAACAGTCAACCGGGGCCAACGTCCTGACTTTC. Translated: CATSKQSTGANVLTF.

The chain combines TRBV27 with TRBJ2-7; TRBD1 might be the D (6 bases). Germline V gene sequence: CDR1 MNHEY, CDR2 SMNVEV (reference sequence). The CDR3 extends over 13 amino acids. V lost 8 bases and J 2 bases, leaving 13 bases between the germline ends. CDR3 protein: CASGPPGAYEQYF. CDR3 coding DNA: TGTGCCAGCGGTCCCCCAGGGGCCTACGAGCAGTACTTC.

The J gene is TRBJ2-5, the V gene TRBV11-2; 7 nucleotides agree with TRBD1. CDR3 length equals 14 residues. V dropped 6 bases and J dropped 3; count of bases not matched to a gene: 7. Germline V CDR1 and CDR2: SGHAT, FQNNGV. CDR3 nucleotides: TGTGCCAGCAGTCCGACAGGGTACAAAGAGACCCAGTACTTC. Translation gives CASSPTGYKETQYF.

The sample holds a few counts of this clone. The chain carries TRBV15 and TRBJ2-1; D may be TRBD2 (6 bases). Looked up from germline, CDR1 is LNHNV and CDR2 is YYDKDF (reference sequence). CDR3 length equals 18 residues. The ends were cut back, 1 base at V and 0 bases at J, with 16 bases in the middle. CDR3 protein: CATSRAFLASSSYNEQFF. In DNA form, the CDR3 reads TGTGCCACCAGCAGAGCGTTTCTAGCGTCAAGCTCCTACAATGAGCAGTTCTTC.

V usage is TRBV6-1 and J usage is TRBJ2-7; TRBD1 might be the D (5 bases). Between the trimmed V and J ends, which lost 2 bases and 6 bases, there was a span of 8 bases. Looked up from germline, CDR1 is MNHNS and CDR2 is SASEGT. CDR3 size: 12 residues. CDR3 sequence: CASSESRAEQYF. The CDR3 DNA follows: TGTGCCAGCAGTGAAAGCAGGGCCGAGCAGTACTTC.

The V call is TRBV27, the J call TRBJ1-1; TRBD1 matches at 7 bases. V gave up 5 bases and J gave up 7 bases; unmatched junction bases: 13. The germline V gene encodes CDR1 MNHEY and CDR2 SMNVEV (reference sequence). The length of the CDR3 is 15 residues. Written as DNA, the CDR3 is TGTGCCAGCAGTGGGTTAGATGTGACAGGGTTTGAAGCTTTCTTT. Translating gives CASSGLDVTGFEAFF.

The V call is TRBV2, the J call TRBJ2-7; TRBD1 matches 7 bases. CDR1 and CDR2 from the germline V gene are SNHLY and FYNNEI. The CDR3 runs 15 residues. V lost 6 bases and J lost 3; bases outside the gene matches: 11. CDR3 coding DNA: TGTGCCAGCAGGGTCGACATACAGGGGTACTACGAGCAGTACTTC. This translates into CASRVDIQGYYEQYF.